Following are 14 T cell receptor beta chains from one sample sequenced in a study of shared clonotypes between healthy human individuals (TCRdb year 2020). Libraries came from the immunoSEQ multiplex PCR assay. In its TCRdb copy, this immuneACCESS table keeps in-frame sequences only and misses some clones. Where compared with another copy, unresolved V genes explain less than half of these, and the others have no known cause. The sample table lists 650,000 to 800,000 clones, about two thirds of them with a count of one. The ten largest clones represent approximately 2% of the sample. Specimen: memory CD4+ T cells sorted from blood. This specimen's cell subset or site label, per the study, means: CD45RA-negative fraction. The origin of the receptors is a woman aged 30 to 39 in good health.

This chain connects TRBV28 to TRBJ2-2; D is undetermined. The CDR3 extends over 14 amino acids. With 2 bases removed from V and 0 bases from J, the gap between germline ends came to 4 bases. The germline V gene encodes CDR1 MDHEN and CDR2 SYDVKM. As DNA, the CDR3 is TGTGCCAGCAGTTTACGTCCGAACACCGGGGAGCTGTTTTTT. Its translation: CASSLRPNTGELFF.

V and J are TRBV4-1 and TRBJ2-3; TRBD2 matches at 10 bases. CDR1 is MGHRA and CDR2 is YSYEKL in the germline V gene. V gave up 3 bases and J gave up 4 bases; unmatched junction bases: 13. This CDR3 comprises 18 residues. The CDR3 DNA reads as TGCGCCAGCAGCCATTCCAACCCGCTAGCGGGAGATCCAGATACGCAGTATTTT. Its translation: CASSHSNPLAGDPDTQYF.

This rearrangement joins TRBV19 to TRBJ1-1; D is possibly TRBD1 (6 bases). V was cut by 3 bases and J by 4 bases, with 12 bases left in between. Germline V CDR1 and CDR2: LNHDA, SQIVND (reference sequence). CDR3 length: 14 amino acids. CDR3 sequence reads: CASSITGKTTEAFF. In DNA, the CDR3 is TGTGCCAGTAGTATTACAGGGAAAACCACTGAAGCTTTCTTT.

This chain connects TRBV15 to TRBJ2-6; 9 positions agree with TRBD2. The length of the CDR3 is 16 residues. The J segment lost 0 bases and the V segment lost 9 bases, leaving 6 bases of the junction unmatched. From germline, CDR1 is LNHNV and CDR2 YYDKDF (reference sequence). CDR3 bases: TGTGCCACGGCGCGCGGGAGGGCCTCTGGGGCCAACGTCCTGACTTTC. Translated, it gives CATARGRASGANVLTF.

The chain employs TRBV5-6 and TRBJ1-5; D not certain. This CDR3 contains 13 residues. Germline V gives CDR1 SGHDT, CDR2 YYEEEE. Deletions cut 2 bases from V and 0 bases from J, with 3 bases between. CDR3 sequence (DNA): TGTGCCAGCAGCTTCGGTAGCAATCAGCCCCAGCATTTT. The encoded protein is CASSFGSNQPQHF.

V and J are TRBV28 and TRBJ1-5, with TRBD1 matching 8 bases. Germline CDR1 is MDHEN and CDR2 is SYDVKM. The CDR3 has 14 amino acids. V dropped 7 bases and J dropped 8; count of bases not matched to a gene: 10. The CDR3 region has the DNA TGTGCCAGCAAGGCCGGGACAGGTTTGGAGCCCCAGCATTTT. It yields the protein CASKAGTGLEPQHF.

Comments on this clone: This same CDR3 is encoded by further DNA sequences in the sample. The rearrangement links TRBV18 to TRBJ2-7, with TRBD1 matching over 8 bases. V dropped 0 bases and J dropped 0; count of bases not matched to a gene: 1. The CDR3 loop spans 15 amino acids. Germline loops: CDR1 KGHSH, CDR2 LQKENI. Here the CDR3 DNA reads TGTGCCAGCTCACCACCAGGACAGGGCTCCTACGAGCAGTACTTC. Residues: CASSPPGQGSYEQYF.

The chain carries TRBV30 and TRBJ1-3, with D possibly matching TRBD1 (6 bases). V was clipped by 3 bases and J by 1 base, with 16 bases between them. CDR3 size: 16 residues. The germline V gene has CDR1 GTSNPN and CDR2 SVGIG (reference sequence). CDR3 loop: CAWRTPQGTSGNTIYF. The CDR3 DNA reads TGTGCCTGGAGAACCCCACAGGGAACTTCTGGAAACACCATATATTTT.

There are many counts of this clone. CDR3 nucleotides: TGTGCCAGCAGTGGGGACAGGGGACGAAACTACAATGAGCAGTTCTTC. Protein sequence: CASSGDRGRNYNEQFF. V usage is TRBV27 and J usage is TRBJ2-1; 10 bases map to TRBD1. The V segment lost 5 bases and the J segment 3 bases; nucleotides outside the gene matches: 7. Germline CDR1 MNHEY, CDR2 SMNVEV (reference sequence). This CDR3 is 16 amino acids long.

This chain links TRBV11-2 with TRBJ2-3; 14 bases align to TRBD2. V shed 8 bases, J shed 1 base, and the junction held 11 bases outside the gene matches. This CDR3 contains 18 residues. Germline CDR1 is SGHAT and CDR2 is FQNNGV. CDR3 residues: CASQAGLAGVYGTDTQYF. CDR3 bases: TGTGCCAGCCAAGCGGGACTAGCGGGAGTTTATGGCACAGATACGCAGTATTTT.

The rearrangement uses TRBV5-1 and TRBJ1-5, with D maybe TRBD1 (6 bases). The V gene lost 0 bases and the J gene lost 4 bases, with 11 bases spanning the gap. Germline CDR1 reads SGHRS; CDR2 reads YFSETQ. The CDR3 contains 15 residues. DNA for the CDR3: TGCGCCAGCAGCTTGGTGACAGGCCCAAATCAGCCCCAGCATTTT. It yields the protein CASSLVTGPNQPQHF.

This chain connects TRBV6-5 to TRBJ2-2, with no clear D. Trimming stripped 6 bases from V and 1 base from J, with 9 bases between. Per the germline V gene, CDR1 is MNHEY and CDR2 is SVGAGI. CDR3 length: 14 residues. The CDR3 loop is CASRDGRNTGELFF. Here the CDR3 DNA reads TGTGCCAGCAGGGACGGAAGGAACACCGGGGAGCTGTTTTTT.

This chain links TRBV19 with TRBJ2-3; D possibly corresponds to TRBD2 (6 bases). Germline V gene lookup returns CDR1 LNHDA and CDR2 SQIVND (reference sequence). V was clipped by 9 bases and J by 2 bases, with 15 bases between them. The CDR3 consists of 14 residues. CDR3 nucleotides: TGTGCCAGCAATCCGGGACTCGACACAGATACGCAGTATTTT. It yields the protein CASNPGLDTDTQYF.

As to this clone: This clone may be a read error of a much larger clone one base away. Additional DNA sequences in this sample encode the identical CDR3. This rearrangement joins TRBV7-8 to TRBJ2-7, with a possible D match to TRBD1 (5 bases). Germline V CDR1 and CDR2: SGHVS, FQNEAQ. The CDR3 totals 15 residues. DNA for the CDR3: TGTGCTAGCAGCCCCGCCGGGCTAGGGGCCTACGAGCAGTACTTC. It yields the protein CASSPAGLGAYEQYF. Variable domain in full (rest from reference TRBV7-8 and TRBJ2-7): GAGVSQSPRYKVAKRGQDVALRCDPISGHVSLFWYQQALGQGPEFLTYFQNEAQLDKSGLPSDRFFAERPEGSVSTLKIQRTQQEDSAVYLCASSPAGLGAYEQYFGPGTRLTVT.